The 9 T cell receptor beta chains reported below all come from one sample, sequenced in a study of blood T cell repertoires in COVID-19. Profiled with immunoSEQ multiplex PCR; TCRdb holds only in-frame clones, not every one. Among around 180,000 clones listed, more than 80% were seen once. The sample consisted of PBMCs or T cells enriched from blood (not recorded which). Receptors originate from a man aged 45-65 years who had recovered from COVID-19.

The J gene is TRBJ2-1, the V gene TRBV5-6; a weak D match, TRBD1 (5 bases). CDR3 size: 11 residues. Germline values: CDR1 SGHDT, CDR2 YYEEEE. Trimming shortened V by 0 bases and J by 10 bases, and 5 bases separated the two germline ends. The CDR3 DNA follows: TGTGCCAGCAGCTTGGGGGGCGAGCAGTTCTTC. This sequence encodes CASSLGGEQFF.

The V gene is TRBV12-3 or TRBV12-4, the J gene TRBJ2-1; no clear D gene. This CDR3 contains 12 residues. Trimming took off 6 bases at V and 13 bases at J, with 16 bases between the two ends. The CDR3 region has the DNA TGTGCCAGCAGAAGTCGAGTCCCCCGTCAGTTCTTC. It encodes CASRSRVPRQFF.

The J gene is TRBJ2-7, the V gene TRBV19; D is possibly TRBD2 (6 bases). The V gene's germline CDR1 is LNHDA and CDR2 SQIVND (reference sequence). The CDR3 runs 14 residues. Trimming shortened V by 1 base and J by 1 base, and 8 bases separated the two germline ends. The CDR3 DNA sequence: TGTGCCAGTAGTATAGCCGGGACTTCCTACGAGCAGTACTTC. It specifies CASSIAGTSYEQYF. The whole variable domain, remainder taken from reference TRBV19 and TRBJ2-7, is DGGITQSPKYLFRKEGQNVTLSCEQNLNHDAMYWYRQDPGQGLRLIYYSQIVNDFQKGDIAEGYSVSREKKESFPLTVTSAQKNPTAFYLCASSIAGTSYEQYFGPGTRLTVT.

The CDR3 here is CATEGAGNTIYF. The DNA for the CDR3 is TGTGCCACCGAGGGGGCAGGAAACACCATATATTTT. The rearrangement uses TRBV12-3 or TRBV12-4 and TRBJ1-3; TRBD1 aligns across 7 bases. V dropped 10 bases and J dropped 4; count of bases not matched to a gene: 4. This CDR3 is 12 amino acids long.

CDR3 residues: CASFSWDRLNYGYTF. The CDR3 DNA reads as TGTGCCAGCTTCTCTTGGGACAGACTAAACTATGGCTACACCTTC. The V call is TRBV5-4, the J call TRBJ1-2; 7 bases map to TRBD1. V shed 7 bases, J shed 2 bases, and the junction held 11 bases outside the gene matches. The CDR3 totals 15 residues. Germline CDR1 is SGHNT and CDR2 is YYREEE (reference sequence). Supplemented by reference TRBV5-4 and TRBJ1-2, the full variable domain reads ETGVTQSPTHLIKTRGQQVTLRCSSQSGHNTVSWYQQALGQGPQFIFQYYREEENGRGNFPPRFSGLQFPNYSSELNVNALELDDSALYLCASFSWDRLNYGYTFGSGTRLTVV.

The V gene is TRBV28, the J gene TRBJ1-3, with D maybe TRBD1 (6 bases). Germline V CDR1 and CDR2: MDHEN, SYDVKM. The CDR3 runs 16 residues. Trimming left V 5 bases short and J 4 bases short, with 18 bases between. CDR3 loop: CASSDVQGIQGNTIYF. CDR3 sequence (DNA): TGTGCCAGCAGTGACGTACAGGGAATTCAGGGAAACACCATATATTTT.

This rearrangement joins TRBV11-2 to TRBJ1-2; tentative D call: TRBD1 (6 bases). In germline, CDR1 is SGHAT, CDR2 FQNNGV. This CDR3 is built from 14 residues. Trimming removed 4 bases at V and 3 bases at J, with 12 bases between. CDR3 in DNA: TGTGCCAGCAGCTCCCGGGAGGGGGACTATGGCTACACCTTC. Its protein product is CASSSREGDYGYTF.

This clone was observed once. The CDR3 region has the DNA TGTGCCAGTGTACAGGGGGTGAGGGATTCACCCCTCCACTTT. Protein product: CASVQGVRDSPLHF. The rearrangement joins TRBV28 to TRBJ1-6; 8 bases fit TRBD1. This CDR3 contains 14 residues. CDR1 MDHEN and CDR2 SYDVKM come from the germline V gene. The junction had 9 bases not matched to a gene; V was cut back by 9 bases and J by 8 bases.

V gene TRBV4-1 combines with J gene TRBJ2-1; TRBD1 matches 11 bases. The CDR3 is 16 amino acids. The V gene end was trimmed by 4 bases and the J gene end by 4 bases; junction bases not matched to a gene: 6. The germline V gene has CDR1 MGHRA and CDR2 YSYEKL. CDR3 in amino acids: CASSRGQGAHYNEQFF. CDR3 sequence (DNA): TGCGCCAGCAGCCGAGGACAGGGGGCGCATTACAATGAGCAGTTCTTC.